The rows below give T cell receptor beta chains drawn from one sample of a study of blood T cell repertoires in COVID-19. The data were produced by immunoSEQ multiplex PCR, yet TCRdb's version contains in-frame clones alone and is incomplete. Of 200,000 to 300,000 clones listed, 65% to 90% are singletons. Sequenced input: peripheral blood. The origin of the receptors is a man aged 50 or older with COVID-19, enrolled during active disease. The CDR3 runs from the conserved cysteine through the conserved F or W. Each record gives: CDR3 protein, CDR3 DNA, D gene, clone size, V gene, J gene. The D gene is left open where the match is weak. Size is omitted from some rows. Given values are once, few, many or a class for expanded clones.

CDR3 protein: CASSEPRDREVDEQYF; CDR3 DNA: TGTGCCAGCAGTGAACCCCGGGACAGGGAGGTAGACGAGCAGTACTTC; D gene: TRBD1; clone size: NA; V gene: TRBV2; J gene: TRBJ2-7
CDR3 protein: CASSQDGLAGGPYTDTQYF; CDR3 DNA: TGCGCCAGCAGCCAAGATGGACTAGCGGGGGGGCCCTACACAGATACGCAGTATTTT; D gene: TRBD2; clone size: NA; V gene: TRBV4-3; J gene: TRBJ2-3
CDR3 protein: CASSTYRGSDEQYF; CDR3 DNA: TGTGCCAGCAGCACATACAGGGGGTCGGACGAGCAGTACTTC; D gene: TRBD1; clone size: NA; V gene: TRBV3-1/TRBV3-2; J gene: TRBJ2-7
CDR3 protein: CASSETLGSNQPQHF; CDR3 DNA: TGTGCCAGCAGTGAAACCTTGGGCAGCAATCAGCCCCAGCATTTT; D gene: NA; clone size: NA; V gene: TRBV6-1; J gene: TRBJ1-5
CDR3 protein: CASSPGPHEQYF; CDR3 DNA: TGTGCCAGCAGCCCAGGTCCCCACGAGCAGTACTTC; D gene: NA; clone size: NA; V gene: TRBV7-9; J gene: TRBJ2-7
CDR3 protein: CASSPSPGASAGELFF; CDR3 DNA: TGTGCCAGCTCCCCTTCCCCAGGGGCGTCGGCCGGGGAGCTGTTTTTT; D gene: NA; clone size: NA; V gene: TRBV18; J gene: TRBJ2-2
CDR3 protein: CASSVALDNGGYTF; CDR3 DNA: TGTGCCAGCAGCGTAGCTCTGGACAACGGAGGCTACACCTTC; D gene: NA; clone size: NA; V gene: TRBV9; J gene: TRBJ1-2
CDR3 protein: CASLPTGDNEQFF; CDR3 DNA: TGTGCCAGCTTACCGACAGGAGACAATGAGCAGTTCTTC; D gene: NA; clone size: NA; V gene: TRBV19; J gene: TRBJ2-1
CDR3 protein: CASSQETRTTNTGELFF; CDR3 DNA: TGTGCCAGCAGCCAAGAGACCCGGACAACCAACACCGGGGAGCTGTTTTTT; D gene: NA; clone size: few; V gene: TRBV3-1/TRBV3-2; J gene: TRBJ2-2
CDR3 protein: CASSANQPGHLDTIYF; CDR3 DNA: TGTGCCAGCAGCGCCAACCAACCGGGACACCTCGACACCATATATTTT; D gene: NA; clone size: NA; V gene: TRBV9; J gene: TRBJ1-3
CDR3 protein: CSVSSGGGNQPQHF; CDR3 DNA: TGCAGCGTTTCCTCCGGGGGTGGCAATCAGCCCCAGCATTTT; D gene: NA; clone size: NA; V gene: TRBV29-1; J gene: TRBJ1-5
CDR3 protein: CAIRLAGGRYEQYF; CDR3 DNA: TGTGCCATCCGACTAGCGGGGGGTAGGTACGAGCAGTACTTC; D gene: TRBD2; clone size: NA; V gene: TRBV2; J gene: TRBJ2-7
CDR3 protein: CASSISGTENTEAFF; CDR3 DNA: TGTGCCAGTAGTATATCCGGGACAGAGAACACTGAAGCTTTCTTT; D gene: TRBD1; clone size: NA; V gene: TRBV19; J gene: TRBJ1-1
CDR3 protein: CASSSGQGARETQYF; CDR3 DNA: TGTGCCAGCAGCTCGGGACAGGGGGCCAGGGAGACCCAGTACTTC; D gene: TRBD1; clone size: once; V gene: TRBV9; J gene: TRBJ2-5
CDR3 protein: CASSLLRGNEQYF; CDR3 DNA: TGTGCCAGCAGCCTTCTCCGGGGAAACGAGCAGTACTTC; D gene: NA; clone size: NA; V gene: TRBV3-1/TRBV3-2; J gene: TRBJ2-7
CDR3 protein: CASSLGLAGVQETQYF; CDR3 DNA: TGTGCCAGCAGCTTAGGACTAGCGGGGGTCCAAGAGACCCAGTACTTC; D gene: TRBD2; clone size: NA; V gene: TRBV7-2; J gene: TRBJ2-5